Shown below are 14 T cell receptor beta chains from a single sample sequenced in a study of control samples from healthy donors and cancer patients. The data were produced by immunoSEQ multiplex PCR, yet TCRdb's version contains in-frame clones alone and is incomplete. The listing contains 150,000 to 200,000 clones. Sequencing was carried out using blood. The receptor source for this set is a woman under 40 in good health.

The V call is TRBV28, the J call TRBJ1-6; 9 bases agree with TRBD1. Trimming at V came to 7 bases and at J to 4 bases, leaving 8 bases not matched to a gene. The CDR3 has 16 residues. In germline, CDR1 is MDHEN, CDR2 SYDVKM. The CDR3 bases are TGTGCCAGCACCCCCGGACAGGGGTTTTATAATTCACCCCTCCACTTT. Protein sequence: CASTPGQGFYNSPLHF.

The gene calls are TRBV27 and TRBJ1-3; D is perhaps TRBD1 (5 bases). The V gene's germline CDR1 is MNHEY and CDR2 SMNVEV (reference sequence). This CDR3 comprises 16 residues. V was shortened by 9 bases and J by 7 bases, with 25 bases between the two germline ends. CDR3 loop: CASRRTSAGKVNTIYF. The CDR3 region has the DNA TGTGCCAGTAGGCGAACTTCGGCAGGGAAGGTCAACACCATATATTTT.

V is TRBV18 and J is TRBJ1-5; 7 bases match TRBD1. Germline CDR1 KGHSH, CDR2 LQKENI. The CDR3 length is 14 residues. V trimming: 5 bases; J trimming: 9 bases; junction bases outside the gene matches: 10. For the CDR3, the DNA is TGTGCCAGCTCATCGGGACAGTCATCTTGGCCCCAGCATTTT. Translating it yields CASSSGQSSWPQHF.

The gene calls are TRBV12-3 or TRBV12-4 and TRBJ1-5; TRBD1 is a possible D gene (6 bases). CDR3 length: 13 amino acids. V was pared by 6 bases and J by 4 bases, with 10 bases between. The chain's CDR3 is CASRDRLNQPQHF. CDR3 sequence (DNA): TGTGCCAGCAGAGACAGGTTAAATCAGCCCCAGCATTTT.

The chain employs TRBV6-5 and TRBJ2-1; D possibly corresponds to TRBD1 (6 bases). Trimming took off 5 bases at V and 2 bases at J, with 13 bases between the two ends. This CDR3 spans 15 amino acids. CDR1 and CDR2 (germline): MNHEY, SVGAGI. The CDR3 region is CASSRTATTYNEQFF. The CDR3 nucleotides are TGTGCCAGCAGTAGGACAGCGACTACCTACAATGAGCAGTTCTTC.

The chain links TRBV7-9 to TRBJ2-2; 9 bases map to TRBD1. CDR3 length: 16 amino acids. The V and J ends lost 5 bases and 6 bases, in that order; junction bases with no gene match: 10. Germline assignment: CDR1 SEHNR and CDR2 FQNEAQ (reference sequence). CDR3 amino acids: CASSVTGTGTSGELFF. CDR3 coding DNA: TGTGCCAGCAGCGTAACCGGGACAGGGACATCCGGGGAGCTGTTTTTT.

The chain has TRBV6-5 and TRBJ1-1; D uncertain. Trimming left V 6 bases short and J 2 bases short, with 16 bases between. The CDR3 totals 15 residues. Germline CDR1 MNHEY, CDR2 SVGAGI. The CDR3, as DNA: TGTGCCAGCAGCCACGATCGGGGTTCAAACACTGAAGCTTTCTTT. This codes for CASSHDRGSNTEAFF.

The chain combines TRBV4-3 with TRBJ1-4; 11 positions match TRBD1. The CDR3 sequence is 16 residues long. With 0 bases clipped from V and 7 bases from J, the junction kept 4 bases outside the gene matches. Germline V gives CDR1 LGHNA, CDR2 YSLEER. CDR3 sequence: CASSQDSGTGGEKLFF. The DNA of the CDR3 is TGCGCCAGCAGCCAAGATAGCGGGACAGGGGGTGAAAAACTGTTTTTT.

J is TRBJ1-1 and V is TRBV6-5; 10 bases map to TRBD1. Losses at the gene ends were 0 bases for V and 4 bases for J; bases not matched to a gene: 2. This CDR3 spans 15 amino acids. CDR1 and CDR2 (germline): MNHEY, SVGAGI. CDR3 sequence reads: CASSYSDRGGTEAFF. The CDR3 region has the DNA TGTGCCAGCAGTTACTCGGACAGGGGGGGCACTGAAGCTTTCTTT.

Here the CDR3 reads CASSVGPGDGTEAFF. CDR3 DNA sequence: TGTGCCAGCAGCGTAGGGCCAGGGGATGGAACTGAAGCTTTCTTT. The chain joins TRBV9 to TRBJ1-1; possibly TRBD1 for D (6 bases). CDR1 and CDR2 (germline): SGDLS, YYNGEE. The ends were cut back, 0 bases at V and 5 bases at J, with 14 bases in the middle. CDR3 length: 15 residues.

As DNA, the CDR3 is TGTGCCAGCAGCCTCCCGGGACCCTCACAAGAGACCCAGTACTTC. It yields the protein CASSLPGPSQETQYF. The chain links TRBV7-9 to TRBJ2-5, with D perhaps matching TRBD1 or TRBD2 (5 bases each). V lost 5 bases to trimming and J lost 2 bases, with 15 bases between them. This CDR3 spans 15 amino acids. Germline V gene lookup returns CDR1 SEHNR and CDR2 FQNEAQ (reference sequence).

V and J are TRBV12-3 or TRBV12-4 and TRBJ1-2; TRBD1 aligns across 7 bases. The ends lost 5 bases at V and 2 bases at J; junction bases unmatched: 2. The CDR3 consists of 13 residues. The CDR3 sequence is CASSPGQNYGYTF. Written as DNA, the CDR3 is TGTGCCAGCAGTCCGGGACAGAACTATGGCTACACCTTC.

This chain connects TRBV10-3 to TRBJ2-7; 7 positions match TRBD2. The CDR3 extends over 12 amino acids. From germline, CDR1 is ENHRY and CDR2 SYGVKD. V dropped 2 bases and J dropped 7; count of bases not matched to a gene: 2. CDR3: CAISEGGGEQYF. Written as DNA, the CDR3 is TGTGCCATCAGTGAGGGGGGAGGGGAGCAGTACTTC.

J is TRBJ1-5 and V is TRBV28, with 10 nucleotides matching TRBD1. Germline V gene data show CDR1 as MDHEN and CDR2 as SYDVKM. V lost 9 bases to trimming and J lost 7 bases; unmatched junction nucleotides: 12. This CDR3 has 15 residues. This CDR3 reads CASLRPGQGFQPQHF. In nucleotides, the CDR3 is TGTGCCAGTCTCAGACCGGGACAGGGGTTCCAGCCCCAGCATTTT.